This T cell receptor beta chain was sequenced in a study of early T cells in non-severe SARS-CoV-2 infection. CDR1 and CDR2 (germline): MDHEN, SYDVKM. The V gene lost 8 bases and the J gene lost 10 bases, with 23 bases spanning the gap. CDR3 size: 14 residues. MiXCR, applied by TCRdb to the 5' RACE reads, yields one record per CDR3 protein. The sample carries over 55,000 distinct CDR3 sequences, roughly a tenth recorded once. Specimen: whole blood. This TCR was sampled from an adult who was a healthcare worker with PCR-confirmed SARS-CoV-2 infection or an uninfected control (not recorded which). This sequence joins TRBV28 and TRBJ1-1; D not resolved. The CDR3 DNA follows: TGTGCCAGCCTTGAGGAGGGCTGGGTTGCGGGAGCTTTCTTT. Translating gives CASLEEGWVAGAFF.